The entry that follows covers one TCR beta chain sequence. This CDR3 contains 14 residues. V shed 2 bases and J shed 0 bases, with 10 bases lying between them. Germline assignment: CDR1 GTSNPN and CDR2 SVGIG (reference sequence). Measured with immunoSEQ multiplex PCR; TCRdb has only the in-frame clones, and not every one. The data contain 150,000 to 200,000 clones, approximately 83% of them singletons. The source of the sample is a study of blood T cell repertoires in COVID-19. This clonotype was sampled from a woman aged 80 or over with active or convalescent COVID-19. The chain is built from TRBV30 and TRBJ1-1, with a tentative D call TRBD1 (5 bases). The material sequenced was peripheral blood. CDR3 sequence: CAWSLGLLNTEAFF. DNA for the CDR3: TGTGCCTGGAGTTTGGGGCTCCTGAACACTGAAGCTTTCTTT. The whole variable domain, remainder taken from reference TRBV30 and TRBJ1-1, is SQTIHQWPATLVQPVGSPLSLECTVEGTSNPNLYWYRQAAGRGLQLLFYSVGIGQISSEVPQNLSASRPQDRQFILSSKKLLLSDSGFYLCAWSLGLLNTEAFFGQGTRLTVV.